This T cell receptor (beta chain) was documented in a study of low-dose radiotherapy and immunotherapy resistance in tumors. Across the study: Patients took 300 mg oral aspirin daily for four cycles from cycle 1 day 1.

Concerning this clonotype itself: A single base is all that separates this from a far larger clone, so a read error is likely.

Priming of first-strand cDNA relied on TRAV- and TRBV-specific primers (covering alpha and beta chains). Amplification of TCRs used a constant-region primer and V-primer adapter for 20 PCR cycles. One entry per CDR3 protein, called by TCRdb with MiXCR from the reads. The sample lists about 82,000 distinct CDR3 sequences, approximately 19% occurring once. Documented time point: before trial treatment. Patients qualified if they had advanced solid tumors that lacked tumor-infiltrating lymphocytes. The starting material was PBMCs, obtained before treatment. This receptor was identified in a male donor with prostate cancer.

DNA of the CDR3: TGTGCCAGCAGCCCTAACAGGGCCGAGCAGTTCTTC. Translated, it gives CASSPNRAEQFF. This sequence joins TRBV27 and TRBJ2-1; TRBD1 is a possible D gene (6 bases). The germline CDR1 and CDR2 sequences are MNHEY and SMNVEV (reference sequence). CDR3 length equals 12 residues. Trimming took 6 bases from V and 10 from J, leaving 13 bases between them.